These 18 T cell receptor beta chains were sequenced from one sample in a study of CD8+ T cells in alopecia areata. Treatment reported: oral pan-JAK inhibitor, 5-10 mg twice daily. Extraction and reverse transcription of RNA yielded cDNA as the sequencing template. Sequenced by immunoSEQ multiplex PCR; TCRdb stores in-frame clones only, minus some. Of around 200,000 clones listed, 50% to 60% are singletons. The sample consisted of CD4+ T cells sorted from blood, taken at week 4, from a patient treated with tofacitinib. The receptor set was obtained from a human donor with alopecia areata.

The chain uses TRBV6-1 and TRBJ2-5; D uncertain. Trimming took 4 bases from V and 2 from J, leaving 8 bases between them. This CDR3 has 13 residues. Germline CDR1 is MNHNS and CDR2 is SASEGT. CDR3 in amino acids: CASSVANQETQYF. In DNA, the CDR3 is TGTGCCAGCAGTGTGGCTAATCAAGAGACCCAGTACTTC.

This clone came up a few times. The chain carries TRBV5-1 and TRBJ1-1; TRBD1 is a possible D gene (5 bases). The V gene lost 4 bases and the J gene lost 1 base, with 5 bases spanning the gap. Germline CDR1 is SGHRS and CDR2 is YFSETQ. The CDR3 is 12 residues long. This CDR3 is CASSGQNTEAFF. CDR3 nucleotide sequence: TGCGCCAGCAGCGGACAGAACACTGAAGCTTTCTTT.

This sequence joins TRBV11-2 and TRBJ2-1; no clear D. Deletions cut 2 bases from V and 9 bases from J, with 8 bases between. This CDR3 is built from 12 residues. Per the germline V gene, CDR1 is SGHAT and CDR2 is FQNNGV. For the CDR3, the DNA is TGTGCCAGCAGCTTACTAGAGGCTGAGCAGTTCTTC. Encoded protein: CASSLLEAEQFF. The full variable domain, completed using reference TRBV11-2 and TRBJ2-1, is EAGVAQSPRYKIIEKRQSVAFWCNPISGHATLYWYQQILGQGPKLLIQFQNNGVVDDSQLPKDRFSAERLKGVDSTLKIQPAKLEDSAVYLCASSLLEAEQFFGPGTRLTVL.

The chain couples TRBV5-1 to TRBJ2-5; tentative D call: TRBD2 (5 bases). Germline V CDR1 and CDR2: SGHRS, YFSETQ. Trimming shortened V by 4 bases and J by 5 bases, and 21 bases separated the two germline ends. The CDR3 runs 16 residues. The CDR3 DNA reads as TGCGCCAGCAGCCCAGTCGGGAAGGGTCGGTCGGAGACCCAGTACTTC. This codes for CASSPVGKGRSETQYF.

This clone was counted only a few times. The chain combines TRBV30 with TRBJ2-7; 7 bases are shared with TRBD1. Trimming removed 5 bases from V and 3 bases from J; junction bases left unmatched: 10. The CDR3 consists of 14 residues. Per germline, CDR1 GTSNPN and CDR2 SVGIG (reference sequence). The DNA of the CDR3 is TGTGCCTGGTCACGGTCCTCAGGGGGCTACGAGCAGTACTTC. Its protein product is CAWSRSSGGYEQYF.

The chain uses TRBV5-1 and TRBJ2-2, with D perhaps TRBD2 (5 bases). CDR3 size: 14 residues. The V end was cut by 2 bases, the J end by 4 bases, with 9 bases between. In germline, CDR1 is SGHRS, CDR2 YFSETQ. The CDR3 nucleotides read TGCGCCAGCAGCTTAGAGGGCACCACCGGGGAGCTGTTTTTT. This codes for CASSLEGTTGELFF.

The rearrangement joins TRBV25-1 to TRBJ2-5, with TRBD1 matching 8 bases. The trim removed 6 bases at V and 5 bases at J, leaving 2 bases unmatched. The length of the CDR3 is 12 residues. Looked up from germline, CDR1 is MGHDK and CDR2 is SYGVNS. CDR3 loop: CASRSGGETQYF. CDR3 coding DNA: TGTGCCAGCAGATCAGGGGGCGAGACCCAGTACTTC. The full variable domain, in which reference TRBV25-1 and TRBJ2-5 provide the parts outside the CDR3, is EADIYQTPRYLVIGTGKKITLECSQTMGHDKMYWYQQDPGMELHLIHYSYGVNSTEKGDLSSESTVSRIRTEHFPLTLESARPSHTSQYLCASRSGGETQYFGPGTRLLVL.

This clone was detected a few times. The V and J genes are TRBV18 and TRBJ2-2; no reliable D call. Trimming removed 4 bases from V and 0 bases from J, with 6 bases in between. This CDR3 has 14 amino acids. Germline assignment: CDR1 KGHSH and CDR2 LQKENI. The CDR3 loop is CASSRLANTGELFF. DNA of the CDR3: TGTGCCAGCTCACGTCTCGCGAACACCGGGGAGCTGTTTTTT.

The rearrangement uses TRBV30 and TRBJ1-5; TRBD1 agrees at 7 bases. Trimming took 3 bases from V and 15 from J; bases not matched to a gene: 14. In germline, CDR1 is GTSNPN, CDR2 SVGIG (reference sequence). The CDR3 has 13 residues. CDR3 protein: CAWSPRWQGDLHF. Written as DNA, the CDR3 is TGTGCCTGGAGCCCACGGTGGCAGGGGGATTTGCATTTT.

The chain carries TRBV5-1 and TRBJ2-6; TRBD1 aligns across 12 bases. Germline-derived CDR1 and CDR2 are SGHRS and YFSETQ. The CDR3 length is 19 residues. V was clipped by 5 bases and J by 2 bases; unmatched bases: 11. The CDR3 nucleotides read TGCGCCAGCAGGACGGCCGGGACAGGGGGCCCTCCTGGGGCCAACGTCCTGACTTTC. Protein product: CASRTAGTGGPPGANVLTF. Full variable domain (missing parts from reference TRBV5-1 and TRBJ2-6): KAGVTQTPRYLIKTRGQQVTLSCSPISGHRSVSWYQQTPGQGLQFLFEYFSETQRNKGNFPGRFSGRQFSNSRSEMNVSTLELGDSALYLCASRTAGTGGPPGANVLTFGAGSRLTVL.

In its sample, this clone was seen a few times. The rearrangement uses TRBV29-1 and TRBJ1-1, with 7 positions matching TRBD1. CDR1 is SQVTM, CDR2 ANQGSEA, per germline. V was pared by 7 bases and J by 3 bases, with 5 bases of the junction left unmatched. CDR3 length equals 12 residues. The CDR3 is CSARQGHTEAFF. CDR3 DNA sequence: TGCAGCGCGAGACAGGGCCACACTGAAGCTTTCTTT.

The chain combines TRBV7-9 with TRBJ1-1; weak D call: TRBD1 (6 bases). Per the germline V gene, CDR1 is SEHNR and CDR2 is FQNEAQ (reference sequence). V lost 5 bases and J 0 bases, leaving 13 bases between the germline ends. The CDR3 is 15 amino acids. In DNA form, the CDR3 reads TGTGCCAGCAGCACCACAACAGGGCTGAACACTGAAGCTTTCTTT. It codes for CASSTTTGLNTEAFF. Using reference TRBV7-9 and TRBJ1-1 for the parts outside the CDR3, the full variable domain is DTGVSQNPRHKITKRGQNVTFRCDPISEHNRLYWYRQTLGQGPEFLTYFQNEAQLEKSRLLSDRFSAERPKGSFSTLEIQRTEQGDSAMYLCASSTTTGLNTEAFFGQGTRLTVV.

This clone has only one observation. This chain uses TRBV7-2 with TRBJ2-2; D perhaps matches TRBD1 (6 bases). V lost 1 base and J 6 bases, leaving 9 bases between the germline ends. CDR3 size: 14 residues. Germline V gene data show CDR1 as SGHTA and CDR2 as FQGNSA. This CDR3 reads CASSLDRVAGELFF. CDR3 coding DNA: TGTGCCAGCAGCTTAGACAGGGTAGCCGGGGAGCTGTTTTTT.

Here the CDR3 DNA reads TGCGCCAGCAGACCCGGGGCCGGGGCTAACACTGAAGCTTTCTTT. It encodes CASRPGAGANTEAFF. The chain couples TRBV5-1 to TRBJ1-1, with D possibly matching TRBD1 (5 bases). Trimming left V 5 bases short and J 2 bases short, with 16 bases between. This CDR3 comprises 15 residues. Germline CDR1 SGHRS, CDR2 YFSETQ.

V and J are TRBV9 and TRBJ1-1, with D unresolved. Germline V gives CDR1 SGDLS, CDR2 YYNGEE. V was cut by 1 base and J by 1 base, with 8 bases left in between. The CDR3 sequence is 14 residues long. CDR3 amino acids: CASSVLDKNTEAFF. The DNA for the CDR3 is TGTGCCAGCAGCGTATTGGATAAGAACACTGAAGCTTTCTTT.

The rearrangement links TRBV7-6 to TRBJ2-7; maybe TRBD1 (5 bases). Germline CDR1 and CDR2: SGHVS and FNYEAQ. This CDR3 has 16 residues. V was clipped by 3 bases and J by 3 bases, with 18 bases between them. CDR3 sequence: CASSFYRPRLIYEQYF. Here the CDR3 DNA reads TGTGCCAGCAGCTTCTACAGGCCCCGGCTTATCTACGAGCAGTACTTC. Looking up the rest from reference TRBV7-6 and TRBJ2-7 gives the full variable domain: GAGVSQSPRYKVTKRGQDVALRCDPISGHVSLYWYRQALGQGPEFLTYFNYEAQQDKSGLPNDRFSAERPEGSISTLTIQRTEQRDSAMYRCASSFYRPRLIYEQYFGPGTRLTVT.

J is TRBJ1-5 and V is TRBV29-1; TRBD1 agrees at 9 bases. The J segment lost 6 bases and the V segment lost 6 bases, leaving 9 bases of the junction unmatched. The CDR3 sequence is 14 residues long. From germline, CDR1 is SQVTM and CDR2 ANQGSEA. CDR3 in amino acids: CSVGSGDRVQPQHF. The CDR3 DNA follows: TGCAGCGTGGGTAGTGGGGACAGGGTTCAGCCCCAGCATTTT.

This clone was seen at least ten times. The chain employs TRBV15 and TRBJ1-4; a weak D match, TRBD1 (6 bases). Germline values: CDR1 LNHNV, CDR2 YYDKDF (reference sequence). Trimming left V 3 bases short and J 5 bases short, with 22 bases between. This CDR3 comprises 18 residues. CDR3 residues: CATSRTPGQNMFNEKLFF. CDR3 nucleotides: TGTGCCACCAGCAGGACACCCGGACAGAATATGTTCAATGAAAAACTGTTTTTT.